A single sample is the source of the 22 T cell receptor beta chains below, sequenced in a study of T cell responses to AZD1222 COVID-19 vaccine. Here immunoSEQ multiplex PCR was the method, and the copy in TCRdb shows in-frame clones only, minus some. The data hold about 120,000 clones, with 75% to 95% observed a single time. Sequences were derived from peripheral blood, sampled 28 days after the second dose of the MenACWY control vaccine. These receptors were taken from an adult who received the MenACWY meningococcal vaccine as a control.

The V and J genes are TRBV9 and TRBJ2-1, with 7 positions matching TRBD1. Trimming cost V 2 bases and J 5 bases; bases outside gene matches: 7. Looked up from germline, CDR1 is SGDLS and CDR2 is YYNGEE. The CDR3 totals 15 residues. The CDR3 reads CASSVATDRDNEQFF. In DNA form, the CDR3 reads TGTGCCAGCAGCGTTGCTACTGACAGGGACAATGAGCAGTTCTTC.

This clone came up once. This chain uses TRBV2 with TRBJ2-5, with D maybe TRBD2 (6 bases). The ends were cut back, 8 bases at V and 0 bases at J, with 7 bases in the middle. CDR3 length: 12 amino acids. The germline V gene has CDR1 SNHLY and CDR2 FYNNEI. The chain's CDR3 is CASGGYQETQYF. In DNA, the CDR3 is TGTGCCAGCGGGGGGTACCAAGAGACCCAGTACTTC.

This chain joins TRBV10-3 and TRBJ1-2; no clear D. Germline V lookup: CDR1 ENHRY, CDR2 SYGVKD. This CDR3 contains 14 residues. V was cut by 2 bases and J by 5 bases, with 12 bases left in between. The chain's CDR3 is CAISEPAGRYGYTF. The CDR3 DNA follows: TGTGCCATCAGTGAGCCGGCTGGAAGGTATGGCTACACCTTC.

The rearrangement joins TRBV28 to TRBJ2-7, with D perhaps given as TRBD1 or TRBD2 (5 bases each). Germline loops: CDR1 MDHEN, CDR2 SYDVKM. Trimming pared 6 bases from V and 0 bases from J, leaving 15 bases between. The CDR3 loop spans 15 amino acids. For the CDR3, the DNA is TGTGCCAGCAGCCTGAGGGGCCCTCTCTCCTACGAGCAGTACGTC. It specifies CASSLRGPLSYEQYV.

This chain uses TRBV3-1 (or the pseudogene TRBV3-2) with TRBJ2-5; 7 bases line up with TRBD1. V was pared by 3 bases and J by 3 bases, with 7 bases of the junction left unmatched. Germline-derived CDR1 and CDR2 are LGHDT and YNNKEL (reference sequence). The CDR3 sequence is 15 residues long. The CDR3 DNA sequence: TGTGCCAGCAGCCACTGGGGACAGACCAAAGAGACCCAGTACTTC. It is translated as CASSHWGQTKETQYF.

The CDR3 spells CASRQGSGELFF. CDR3 bases: TGTGCCAGCCGACAGGGGTCCGGGGAGCTGTTTTTT. This chain connects TRBV28 to TRBJ2-2, with TRBD1 identical over 8 bases. Germline V CDR1 and CDR2: MDHEN, SYDVKM. V was pared by 8 bases and J by 6 bases, with 2 bases of the junction left unmatched. The CDR3 loop spans 12 amino acids.

The chain is built from TRBV7-2 and TRBJ1-5; weak D call: TRBD1 (5 bases). V was clipped by 1 base and J by 4 bases, with 8 bases between them. There are 14 residues in the CDR3. Per the germline V gene, CDR1 is SGHTA and CDR2 is FQGNSA. The CDR3: CASSLVEGNQPQHF. CDR3 nucleotides: TGTGCCAGCAGCTTAGTAGAGGGGAATCAGCCCCAGCATTTT.

The chain recombines TRBV6-4 with TRBJ2-1; D uncertain. Germline loops: CDR1 MRHNA, CDR2 SNTAGT. Deletions cut 0 bases from V and 5 bases from J, with 8 bases between. The CDR3 is 14 amino acids. The CDR3 loop is CASSDSSDNNEQFF. The DNA of the CDR3 is TGTGCCAGCAGTGACTCATCGGATAACAATGAGCAGTTCTTC.

V usage is TRBV18 and J usage is TRBJ1-2, with D possibly matching TRBD1 (6 bases). Germline V gene lookup returns CDR1 KGHSH and CDR2 LQKENI. V dropped 4 bases and J dropped 8 bases, with 14 bases sitting between them. The CDR3 sequence is 13 residues long. CDR3 loop: CASSLQGREGYTF. The CDR3 coding sequence is TGTGCCAGCTCACTGCAGGGGCGGGAAGGCTACACCTTC.

J is TRBJ1-4 and V is TRBV10-1; D not resolved. Between the trimmed V and J ends, which lost 7 bases and 0 bases, there was a span of 30 bases. The CDR3 sequence is 21 residues long. Per germline, CDR1 WNHNN and CDR2 SYGVQD (reference sequence). CDR3 in DNA: TGCGCCAGCAAATCCCCTACGAGGGAGGATCTTTTCACCTCAACTAATGAAAAACTGTTTTTT. The encoded protein is CASKSPTREDLFTSTNEKLFF.

This chain uses TRBV23-1 with TRBJ2-1; perhaps TRBD2 as D (6 bases). TRBV23-1 is an ORF, and what it does is uncertain. CDR3 size: 17 residues. V lost 0 bases and J 4 bases, leaving 16 bases between the germline ends. CDR3 nucleotides: TGCGCCAGCAGTCAATCAGCCCCCGGGGGTCGGTACAATGAGCAGTTCTTC. Its translation is CASSQSAPGGRYNEQFF.

The chain combines TRBV7-2 with TRBJ2-1, with 8 bases matching TRBD1. The CDR3 loop spans 13 amino acids. Germline values: CDR1 SGHTA, CDR2 FQGNSA. The V gene end was trimmed by 4 bases and the J gene end by 10 bases; junction bases not matched to a gene: 6. The CDR3 DNA reads as TGTGCCAGCAGCTCACAGACAGGGGTCGAGCAGTTCTTC. Translation: CASSSQTGVEQFF.

The V call is TRBV12-5, the J call TRBJ2-2, with TRBD1 identical over 9 bases. The CDR3 runs to 14 residues. The germline CDR1 and CDR2 sequences are LGHNT and FRNRAP. V lost 5 bases and J lost 7; bases outside the gene matches: 5. CDR3 residues: CASGQGQGGGELFF. In DNA, the CDR3 is TGTGCTAGTGGTCAGGGACAGGGCGGCGGGGAGCTGTTTTTT.

The rearrangement joins TRBV6-5 to TRBJ2-7; tentative D call: TRBD2 (6 bases). The CDR3 is 15 residues long. CDR1 and CDR2 from the germline V gene are MNHEY and SVGAGI. Trimming removed 4 bases at V and 2 bases at J, with 15 bases between. In DNA form, the CDR3 reads TGTGCCAGCAGTTCGTCCGGGACTGGCCCCTACGAGCAGTACTTC. It specifies CASSSSGTGPYEQYF.

The V gene is TRBV19, the J gene TRBJ1-3, with D possibly being TRBD1 (6 bases). The CDR3 has 15 residues. Per germline, CDR1 LNHDA and CDR2 SQIVND (reference sequence). Between the trimmed V and J ends, which lost 7 bases and 4 bases, there was a span of 17 bases. The CDR3 sequence is CASTLTGVGGNTIYF. The CDR3 DNA sequence: TGTGCCAGTACCCTGACAGGAGTTGGCGGAAACACCATATATTTT. Drawing the rest from reference TRBV19 and TRBJ1-3, the complete variable domain is DGGITQSPKYLFRKEGQNVTLSCEQNLNHDAMYWYRQDPGQGLRLIYYSQIVNDFQKGDIAEGYSVSREKKESFPLTVTSAQKNPTAFYLCASTLTGVGGNTIYFGEGSWLTVV.

This clone has just one count. CDR3 loop: CASSPGTGAYNEQFF. The CDR3 DNA sequence: TGTGCCAGCAGCCCCGGGACAGGCGCTTACAATGAGCAGTTCTTC. V and J are TRBV6-5 and TRBJ2-1, with TRBD1 identical over 8 bases. The CDR3 is 15 amino acids. Germline CDR1 reads MNHEY; CDR2 reads SVGAGI. V trimming: 6 bases; J trimming: 4 bases; junction bases outside the gene matches: 8.

The chain has TRBV7-9 and TRBJ1-1, with D perhaps TRBD1 (5 bases). The CDR3 extends over 13 amino acids. V was cut by 5 bases and J by 1 base, with 8 bases left in between. The germline gives CDR1 SEHNR, CDR2 FQNEAQ (reference sequence). The CDR3 reads CASSQDRNTEAFF. The CDR3 nucleotides read TGTGCCAGCAGCCAAGACAGGAACACTGAAGCTTTCTTT.

This chain joins TRBV11-2 and TRBJ1-1, with unresolved D. The CDR3 length is 13 residues. CDR1 is SGHAT, CDR2 FQNNGV, per germline. Deletions cut 3 bases from V and 2 bases from J, with 7 bases between. This CDR3 is CASSFGINTEAFF. CDR3 DNA: TGTGCCAGCAGCTTCGGGATCAACACTGAAGCTTTCTTT.

This chain links TRBV28 with TRBJ2-7; TRBD1 matches 10 bases. After removal of 6 bases from V and 5 bases from J, the junction contained 7 bases not matched to a gene. This CDR3 contains 14 residues. From germline, CDR1 is MDHEN and CDR2 SYDVKM. CDR3 loop: CASRPDRGHHEQYF. CDR3 DNA sequence: TGTGCCAGCAGACCCGACAGGGGGCATCACGAGCAGTACTTC.

The J gene is TRBJ2-2, the V gene TRBV30; no clear D. The CDR3 consists of 13 residues. CDR1 and CDR2 from the germline V gene are GTSNPN and SVGIG (reference sequence). Trimming pared 3 bases from V and 5 bases from J, leaving 10 bases between. The CDR3 here is CAWRFAATGELFF. The CDR3 DNA reads as TGTGCCTGGAGATTTGCGGCAACCGGGGAGCTGTTTTTT. Using reference TRBV30 and TRBJ2-2 for the parts outside the CDR3, the full variable domain is SQTIHQWPATLVQPVGSPLSLECTVEGTSNPNLYWYRQAAGRGLQLLFYSVGIGQISSEVPQNLSASRPQDRQFILSSKKLLLSDSGFYLCAWRFAATGELFFGEGSRLTVL.

This chain joins TRBV13 and TRBJ2-5; 9 bases align to TRBD1. J gave up 5 bases and V 5 bases, and 6 bases lay outside the gene matches. Germline CDR1 and CDR2: PRHDT and FYEKMQ (reference sequence). The CDR3 totals 14 residues. The CDR3 loop is CASSVQGAWETQYF. The CDR3, as DNA: TGTGCCAGCAGCGTACAGGGGGCATGGGAGACCCAGTACTTC.

This sequence joins TRBV12-3 or TRBV12-4 and TRBJ2-7; D perhaps matches TRBD1 (6 bases). The CDR3 extends over 12 amino acids. V lost 7 bases and J lost 6, with 13 bases in between. DNA for the CDR3: TGTGCCAGCACTCTAGTAGGGGGCGAGCAGTACTTC. Its protein product is CASTLVGGEQYF.